Listed below are T cell receptor beta chains from one sample, sequenced in a study of T-cell reconstitution after alpha-beta-depleted transplantation in children. MiXCR, applied by TCRdb to the PCR reads, yields one record per CDR3 protein. The repertoire holds approximately 420,000 distinct CDR3 sequences, roughly a tenth seen once, with 4.5% to 6% in the top ten. Sequencing used PBMCs from the stem cell graft donor, obtained from the stem cell graft. Every receptor here comes from a human donor who donated a stem cell graft to a child with acute myeloid leukemia. The conserved cysteine and the conserved F or W are not part of the CDR3 here.

j_gene	len	v_gene	CDR3aa
TRBJ2-1	13	TRBV20-1	SARVTSGGYGEQF
TRBJ2-4	13	TRBV7-2	ASSSRQGFLNIQY
TRBJ2-1	16	TRBV9	ASSVALTSGGAGNEQF
TRBJ2-3	17	TRBV29-1	SVSDFLTGPKPDPDTQY
TRBJ2-5	13	TRBV5-6	ASSLVGNRQETQY
TRBJ2-3	15	TRBV7-2	ASSLRPSGTNTDTQY
TRBJ2-1	13	TRBV7-9	ASSPGLAGVYEQF
TRBJ1-3	14	TRBV5-1	ASSLGTGGSGNTIY
TRBJ2-1	12	TRBV25-1	ASSEQGPYNEQF
TRBJ2-1	11	TRBV20-1	SAFGRAYNEQF
TRBJ2-7	13	TRBV20-1	SAHSPLTGKYEQY
TRBJ2-3	16	TRBV3-1	ASSQDRFPGSGTDTQY
TRBJ1-5	11	TRBV29-1	SVAGGKDQPQH
TRBJ2-1	14	TRBV20-1	SARDLGQLSYNEQF
TRBJ1-1	14	TRBV6-5	ASSYSAGGANTEAF
TRBJ1-2	13	TRBV5-1	ASSAPHVGGRGYT
TRBJ1-3	15	TRBV12-3/TRBV12-4	ASSPTGTILPGNTIY
TRBJ2-2	14	TRBV10-3	AISESEQANTGELF
TRBJ2-7	13	TRBV6-5	ASSLAGGSSYEQY
TRBJ1-3	14	TRBV5-1	ASSFRELNSGNTIY
TRBJ2-1	12	TRBV29-1	SAWEQGRFDEQF
TRBJ1-4	14	TRBV5-1	ASSRPGQGFEEKLF
TRBJ1-2	12	TRBV2	ASSETGSGYGYT
TRBJ2-1	11	TRBV9	ASSPKMTDEQF